The 18 T cell receptor beta chains below all came from one sample that was sequenced in a study of blood T cell repertoires in COVID-19. Data came from immunoSEQ multiplex PCR; TCRdb stores just in-frame clones and leaves some out. This sample has 200,000 to 250,000 clones; 75% to 90% occur once, and the top ten carry about 3.5%. The specimen sequenced was PBMCs or T cells enriched from blood (not recorded which). The receptors originated from a young woman who had been exposed to COVID-19.

The chain links TRBV12-3 or TRBV12-4 to TRBJ1-2; 9 positions agree with TRBD1. The trim removed 6 bases at V and 7 bases at J, leaving 3 bases unmatched. This CDR3 has 12 residues. Written as DNA, the CDR3 is TGTGCCAGCAGACAGGGGGCAGGTGGCTACACCTTC. This translates into CASRQGAGGYTF.

The genes are TRBV20-1 and TRBJ1-6; D is unclear. The V and J ends lost 3 bases and 9 bases respectively, with 15 bases between them. Germline V gene lookup returns CDR1 DFQATT and CDR2 SNEGSKA (reference sequence). CDR3 length: 14 residues. CDR3 amino acids: CSASIRPLGSPLHF. CDR3 nucleotide sequence: TGCAGTGCTAGTATTCGACCCCTAGGTTCACCCCTCCACTTT.

The chain couples TRBV2 to TRBJ2-1, with 8 nucleotides matching TRBD2. The CDR3 sequence is 17 residues long. V gave up 8 bases and J gave up 0 bases; unmatched junction bases: 12. Germline V gives CDR1 SNHLY, CDR2 FYNNEI. The CDR3: CASLGLAGTISYNEQFF. The DNA of the CDR3 is TGTGCCAGCCTTGGGCTAGCGGGCACCATCTCCTACAATGAGCAGTTCTTC. The variable domain in full, completed from reference TRBV2 and TRBJ2-1, reads EPEVTQTPSHQVTQMGQEVILRCVPISNHLYFYWYRQILGQKVEFLVSFYNNEISEKSEIFDDQFSVERPDGSNFTLKIRSTKLEDSAMYFCASLGLAGTISYNEQFFGPGTRLTVL.

Here the CDR3 reads CASSPPGNEQYF. The CDR3 nucleotides read TGTGCCAGCAGTCCCCCCGGGAACGAGCAGTACTTC. The V and J genes are TRBV12-3 or TRBV12-4 and TRBJ2-7, with D possibly being TRBD2 (5 bases). V lost 5 bases and J 5 bases, leaving 10 bases between the germline ends. The CDR3 contains 12 residues.

The chain recombines TRBV13 with TRBJ2-1, with 8 bases identical to TRBD1. This CDR3 is built from 17 residues. V shed 4 bases and J 5 bases; nucleotides not matched to a gene: 13. Germline loops: CDR1 PRHDT, CDR2 FYEKMQ (reference sequence). CDR3 sequence: CASSSLLRTGKNNEQFF. Written as DNA, the CDR3 is TGTGCCAGCAGCTCCCTTCTAAGGACAGGGAAAAACAATGAGCAGTTCTTC.

This clone appeared a few times. V and J are TRBV3-1 (or the pseudogene TRBV3-2) and TRBJ1-6; possible D gene TRBD1, 6 bases. Germline V CDR1 and CDR2: LGHDT, YNNKEL (reference sequence). The CDR3 sequence is 14 residues long. Trimming left V 0 bases short and J 6 bases short, with 6 bases between. The CDR3 sequence is CASSQDRGNSPLHF. CDR3 bases: TGTGCCAGCAGCCAAGACAGGGGTAATTCACCCCTCCACTTT.

This clone was counted a few times. V usage is TRBV10-2 and J usage is TRBJ2-1; 9 bases map to TRBD2. Germline V gene data show CDR1 as WSHSY and CDR2 as SAAADI. This CDR3 comprises 13 residues. Unmatched junction bases numbered 9, after V lost 8 bases and J lost 10 bases. In DNA, the CDR3 is TGCGCCAGCCTTAGCGGGAGTGGGAGCGAGCAGTTCTTC. Translating it yields CASLSGSGSEQFF.

This clone occurred a few times. The genes are TRBV4-1 and TRBJ1-5, with 8 bases identical to TRBD1. V was pared by 2 bases and J by 4 bases, with 7 bases of the junction left unmatched. CDR1 MGHRA and CDR2 YSYEKL come from the germline V gene. This CDR3 region has 16 residues. CDR3 sequence reads: CASSQQSGGSNQPQHF. The DNA of the CDR3 is TGCGCCAGCAGCCAACAGTCAGGGGGCTCGAATCAGCCCCAGCATTTT.

V gene TRBV3-1 (or the pseudogene TRBV3-2) combines with J gene TRBJ1-6, with TRBD1 matching 10 bases. CDR1 and CDR2 from the germline V gene are LGHDT and YNNKEL (reference sequence). The CDR3 sequence is 16 residues long. V trimming: 2 bases; J trimming: 9 bases; junction bases outside the gene matches: 7. Here the CDR3 reads CASSQRQGAGVSPLHF. CDR3 nucleotides: TGTGCCAGCAGCCAACGACAGGGGGCCGGAGTTTCACCCCTCCACTTT.

CDR3 DNA: TGTGCCAGCAGCTTAGGCAGGGCCGAAGAGACCCAGTACTTC. It codes for CASSLGRAEETQYF. The chain joins TRBV11-2 to TRBJ2-5; perhaps TRBD1 as D (5 bases). The germline V gene has CDR1 SGHAT and CDR2 FQNNGV. Trimming cost V 1 base and J 3 bases, with 9 bases left between them. The CDR3 spans 14 residues.

This clone showed up just a few times. The chain combines TRBV5-1 with TRBJ2-1, with unresolved D. V was pared by 7 bases and J by 10 bases, with 12 bases between. The germline CDR1 and CDR2 sequences are SGHRS and YFSETQ. The CDR3 is made up of 11 amino acids. The CDR3: CASSPGIEQFF. CDR3 nucleotide sequence: TGCGCCAGCTCCCCGGGTATAGAGCAGTTCTTC.

Written as DNA, the CDR3 is TGTGCCAGCAGCTTAAGCGGGAATTCCTACGAGCAGTACTTC. Its translation is CASSLSGNSYEQYF. V is TRBV7-3 and J is TRBJ2-7; tentative D call: TRBD2 (6 bases). Germline V gene lookup returns CDR1 SGHTA and CDR2 FQGTGA. The V and J ends lost 1 base and 1 base respectively, with 8 bases between them. This CDR3 region has 14 residues.

This clone was seen once. The chain combines TRBV5-6 with TRBJ1-6; no clear D gene. Trimming took off 4 bases at V and 10 bases at J, with 18 bases between the two ends. Germline assignment: CDR1 SGHDT and CDR2 YYEEEE. CDR3 length equals 15 residues. This CDR3 is CASSPSGASRSPLHF. The CDR3 DNA is TGTGCCAGCAGCCCCTCCGGAGCCTCTCGATCACCCCTCCACTTT. Full variable domain (missing parts from reference TRBV5-6 and TRBJ1-6): DAGVTQSPTHLIKTRGQQVTLRCSPKSGHDTVSWYQQALGQGPQFIFQYYEEEERQRGNFPDRFSGHQFPNYSSELNVNALLLGDSALYLCASSPSGASRSPLHFGNGTRLTVT.

This clone was seen only a few times. The CDR3 region has the DNA TGTGCCAGTAGTATCGAGGGACAGGGAAGTACCATATATTTT. It specifies CASSIEGQGSTIYF. This chain joins TRBV19 and TRBJ1-3; 9 bases are shared with TRBD1. After removal of 3 bases from V and 10 bases from J, the junction contained 7 bases not matched to a gene. Germline CDR1 is LNHDA and CDR2 is SQIVND (reference sequence). The CDR3 runs to 14 residues.

V and J are TRBV7-7 and TRBJ2-1; 9 positions match TRBD2. The CDR3 consists of 16 residues. Germline V CDR1 and CDR2: SSHAT, FNYEAQ (reference sequence). Trimming cost V 5 bases and J 3 bases; bases outside gene matches: 8. The CDR3 here is CASSAAGTSSYNEQFF. In DNA form, the CDR3 reads TGTGCCAGCAGCGCCGCCGGGACTAGCAGCTACAATGAGCAGTTCTTC.

This chain uses TRBV30 with TRBJ1-5; 7 bases agree with TRBD1. Germline values: CDR1 GTSNPN, CDR2 SVGIG (reference sequence). With V trimmed by 3 bases and J by 1 base, 6 bases remained unmatched. The CDR3 length is 15 residues. In DNA form, the CDR3 reads TGTGCCTGGAGCGCTGACAGGGTCAGCAATCAGCCCCAGCATTTT. Translating gives CAWSADRVSNQPQHF.

The CDR3 nucleotides read TGCGCCAGCAGTGAGTCGGGGAGGAGCGGGCCGAACACCGGGGAGCTGTTTTTT. Its translation: CASSESGRSGPNTGELFF. This chain joins TRBV10-1 and TRBJ2-2; TRBD2 is a possible D gene (6 bases). V was clipped by 0 bases and J by 0 bases, with 14 bases between them. Germline V lookup: CDR1 WNHNN, CDR2 SYGVQD (reference sequence). The CDR3 is 18 amino acids.

The V gene is TRBV9, the J gene TRBJ2-7; a possible D gene is TRBD2 (5 bases). The CDR3 contains 14 residues. Germline CDR1 reads SGDLS; CDR2 reads YYNGEE. Trimming shortened V by 4 bases and J by 3 bases, and 14 bases separated the two germline ends. CDR3 protein: CASSPRASNYEQYF. CDR3 DNA sequence: TGTGCCAGCAGCCCGAGGGCGAGTAACTACGAGCAGTACTTC.